The clone carrying this TCR beta chain has a count of ten or more. Its antigen is unidentified. The data are from a study of Graves' ophthalmopathy and Graves' hyperthyroidism. Study-level results: With approximately 90% sensitivity and 70% to 82% specificity, a 13-signature model separated ophthalmopathy from stable hyperthyroidism.

RNA transcripts were the source from which TCR beta CDR3 regions were amplified. The first-round RT-PCR employed HTBI primers together with the Qiagen OneStep RT-PCR kit. A multiplex PCR was then performed as the second round. Using its own MiXCR run on the multiplex PCR reads, TCRdb lists one record per CDR3 protein. The top ten hold more than 5.5% of the sample, which has hundreds of thousands of distinct CDR3 sequences, 20% to 25% seen once. The specimen sequenced was peripheral blood. This TCR came from a young woman with stable Graves' hyperthyroidism. Some clones in this sample may be carry-over from other donors' samples.

CDR3 loop: CASRSKQGYEQYF. The CDR3 DNA reads as TGTGCCAGCAGATCAAAACAGGGGTACGAGCAGTACTTC. This chain uses TRBV12-3 or TRBV12-4 with TRBJ2-7, with 7 bases aligning to TRBD1. This CDR3 is built from 13 residues. V dropped 6 bases and J dropped 4; count of bases not matched to a gene: 6.